A single sample is the source of the 20 T cell receptor beta chains below, sequenced in a study of technical replicates of blood from four donors. Profiled with immunoSEQ multiplex PCR; TCRdb holds only in-frame clones, not every one. The profile shows under 85,000 clones, about 90% of them singletons. Sequencing input: T cells isolated from PBMCs. These receptors originate from a human donor in good health. Some clones in this sample may be carry-over from other donors' samples.

The chain joins TRBV2 to TRBJ1-5; no firm D call. V was clipped by 3 bases and J by 0 bases, with 12 bases between them. The CDR3 length is 16 residues. Germline V gene lookup returns CDR1 SNHLY and CDR2 FYNNEI. The CDR3 DNA follows: TGTGCCAGCAGTGAGGAGACCGGATATAGCAATCAGCCCCAGCATTTT. It is translated as CASSEETGYSNQPQHF.

This clone has just one count. The genes are TRBV6-5 and TRBJ2-1; 9 bases fit TRBD2. This CDR3 contains 14 residues. Germline V gene sequence: CDR1 MNHEY, CDR2 SVGAGI. Losses at the gene ends were 6 bases for V and 6 bases for J; bases not matched to a gene: 6. In DNA form, the CDR3 reads TGTGCCAGCAGGGAAAGCGGGAGGTTCAATGAGCAGTTCTTC. Its protein is CASRESGRFNEQFF.

The rearrangement joins TRBV5-1 to TRBJ2-1; D ambiguous. The CDR3 has 12 residues. Germline assignment: CDR1 SGHRS and CDR2 YFSETQ. Trimming removed 5 bases from V and 5 bases from J, with 8 bases in between. Here the CDR3 reads CASRTSHNEQFF. CDR3 DNA sequence: TGCGCCAGCAGGACTTCCCACAATGAGCAGTTCTTC.

The V gene is TRBV18, the J gene TRBJ1-2, with TRBD1 as a possible D gene (6 bases). Germline V gives CDR1 KGHSH, CDR2 LQKENI. The CDR3 totals 15 residues. Deletions cut 0 bases from V and 4 bases from J, with 12 bases between. The CDR3 spells CASSPPPQTGYGYTF. Here the CDR3 DNA reads TGTGCCAGCTCACCACCGCCCCAGACAGGCTATGGCTACACCTTC.

This chain joins TRBV29-1 and TRBJ1-2, with a tentative D call TRBD1 (6 bases). CDR1 is SQVTM and CDR2 is ANQGSEA in the germline V gene. Deletions cut 5 bases from V and 2 bases from J, with 12 bases between. The CDR3 is made up of 13 amino acids. In DNA, the CDR3 is TGCAGCGTTAGCGGGGGCTTAAACTATGGCTACACCTTC. It encodes CSVSGGLNYGYTF.

This chain links TRBV7-2 with TRBJ2-1, with 9 positions matching TRBD1. V shed 5 bases and J 8 bases; nucleotides not matched to a gene: 10. Germline CDR1 SGHTA, CDR2 FQGNSA. This CDR3 contains 15 residues. The CDR3 region has the DNA TGTGCCAGCAGCCCATCACGACAGGGGGACTATGAGCAGTTCTTC. As protein: CASSPSRQGDYEQFF.

The sample holds one count of this clone. V and J are TRBV6-5 and TRBJ2-1; no clear D gene. The CDR3 consists of 13 residues. V dropped 2 bases and J dropped 12 bases, with 14 bases sitting between them. CDR1 and CDR2 from the germline V gene are MNHEY and SVGAGI. The CDR3 reads CASSYTITPWQFF. CDR3 DNA sequence: TGTGCCAGCAGTTACACTATAACTCCTTGGCAGTTCTTC.

The chain joins TRBV12-5 to TRBJ2-3, with D uncertain. V lost 6 bases and J lost 3, with 7 bases in between. The CDR3 contains 12 residues. CDR1 is LGHNT, CDR2 FRNRAP, per germline. As DNA, the CDR3 is TGTGCTAGTGGCCTCCAGACAGATACGCAGTATTTT. Translation: CASGLQTDTQYF.

V and J are TRBV11-2 and TRBJ2-1; 7 bases are a match to TRBD2. J gave up 6 bases and V 1 base, and 6 bases lay outside the gene matches. Germline V CDR1 and CDR2: SGHAT, FQNNGV. This CDR3 spans 15 amino acids. The CDR3 here is CASSLVGTIGNEQFF. The CDR3 DNA reads TGTGCCAGCAGCTTAGTAGGGACTATCGGCAATGAGCAGTTCTTC.

The genes are TRBV6-1 and TRBJ2-7; D gene uncertain. The length of the CDR3 is 14 residues. V gave up 1 base and J gave up 1 base, with 8 bases separating them. The V gene's germline CDR1 is MNHNS and CDR2 SASEGT. CDR3 sequence reads: CASSEVPPSYEQYF. CDR3 in DNA: TGTGCCAGCAGTGAAGTTCCTCCTTCCTACGAGCAGTACTTC.

V and J are TRBV19 and TRBJ2-7; D may be TRBD1 (5 bases). Germline loops: CDR1 LNHDA, CDR2 SQIVND (reference sequence). Trimming removed 0 bases at V and 1 base at J, with 10 bases between. The CDR3 runs 15 residues. Here the CDR3 reads CASSIEWTRSYEQYF. The CDR3 DNA sequence: TGTGCCAGTAGTATAGAATGGACAAGGTCCTACGAGCAGTACTTC.

The chain joins TRBV15 to TRBJ2-7, with a possible D match to TRBD1 (5 bases). Trimming removed 3 bases at V and 5 bases at J, with 17 bases between. CDR1 and CDR2 from the germline V gene are LNHNV and YYDKDF (reference sequence). The CDR3 has 15 residues. CDR3 nucleotide sequence: TGTGCCACCAGCAGGGGGCTAGAGTTAGGCCACGAGCAGTACTTC. It is translated as CATSRGLELGHEQYF.

This clone turned up a few times. This chain connects TRBV27 to TRBJ1-1; D is unclear. V dropped 7 bases and J dropped 6 bases, with 21 bases sitting between them. The CDR3 contains 15 residues. The V gene's germline CDR1 is MNHEY and CDR2 SMNVEV (reference sequence). The CDR3 sequence is CASISPVGRGSEAFF. For the CDR3, the DNA is TGTGCCAGCATATCCCCGGTGGGGAGAGGCTCTGAAGCTTTCTTT.

The rearrangement links TRBV27 to TRBJ1-2, with TRBD1 matching over 7 bases. This CDR3 is 15 amino acids long. CDR1 MNHEY and CDR2 SMNVEV come from the germline V gene (reference sequence). V trimming: 4 bases; J trimming: 4 bases; junction bases outside the gene matches: 9. CDR3 nucleotides: TGTGCCAGCAGTTCATACAGGGGCGTGGGCTATGGCTACACCTTC. Translating it yields CASSSYRGVGYGYTF.

The V gene is TRBV6-4, the J gene TRBJ2-3, with 7 bases fitting TRBD2. The CDR3 runs 20 residues. The germline V gene encodes CDR1 MRHNA and CDR2 SNTAGT. J gave up 2 bases and V 0 bases, and 17 bases lay outside the gene matches. CDR3 protein: CASSDSSFTYSGPLTDTQYF. The CDR3 DNA follows: TGTGCCAGCAGTGACTCCTCCTTTACCTATAGCGGGCCACTCACAGATACGCAGTATTTT.

The chain has TRBV7-3 and TRBJ1-5; no firm D call. This CDR3 spans 12 amino acids. V lost 2 bases and J 6 bases, leaving 5 bases between the germline ends. Germline CDR1 SGHTA, CDR2 FQGTGA. The CDR3 here is CASSLPGQPQHF. CDR3 nucleotides: TGTGCCAGCAGCTTACCAGGTCAGCCCCAGCATTTT.

V gene TRBV5-4 combines with J gene TRBJ2-7, with TRBD2 matching over 13 bases. The CDR3 sequence is 18 residues long. The V and J ends lost 0 bases and 4 bases, in that order; junction bases with no gene match: 10. The V gene's germline CDR1 is SGHNT and CDR2 YYREEE (reference sequence). Here the CDR3 DNA reads TGTGCCAGCAGCTTGGATTACGCCGGACTAGCGGGAGCTTACGAGCAGTACTTC. This sequence encodes CASSLDYAGLAGAYEQYF.

The chain carries TRBV7-6 and TRBJ1-4; TRBD1 is a possible D gene (5 bases). Germline loops: CDR1 SGHVS, CDR2 FNYEAQ. This CDR3 has 13 amino acids. V dropped 8 bases and J dropped 3 bases, with 10 bases sitting between them. The CDR3 sequence: CASRRVPNEKLFF. Written as DNA, the CDR3 is TGTGCCAGCCGCAGGGTTCCTAATGAAAAACTGTTTTTT.

This chain joins TRBV2 and TRBJ2-7, with 8 bases matching TRBD2. The CDR3 is 14 amino acids. CDR1 and CDR2 from the germline V gene are SNHLY and FYNNEI. The V and J ends lost 4 bases and 0 bases, in that order; junction bases with no gene match: 2. The CDR3 DNA sequence: TGTGCCAGCAGTGTTAGCGGGACCTCCTACGAGCAGTACTTC. This translates into CASSVSGTSYEQYF. Complete variable domain (other parts from reference TRBV2 and TRBJ2-7): EPEVTQTPSHQVTQMGQEVILRCVPISNHLYFYWYRQILGQKVEFLVSFYNNEISEKSEIFDDQFSVERPDGSNFTLKIRSTKLEDSAMYFCASSVSGTSYEQYFGPGTRLTVT.

The chain uses TRBV11-3 and TRBJ2-7; 10 bases are shared with TRBD1. The trim removed 6 bases at V and 5 bases at J, leaving 16 bases unmatched. The CDR3 runs to 17 residues. Germline V CDR1 and CDR2: SGHNT, YENEEA. The CDR3 loop reads CASRVLIKGQGTDEQYF. CDR3 nucleotides: TGTGCCAGCAGGGTTCTAATCAAGGGACAGGGGACCGACGAGCAGTACTTC.